This T cell receptor (beta chain) was captured by sequencing in a study of blood T cell repertoires in COVID-19. Germline V gives CDR1 SGHDT, CDR2 YYEEEE. This CDR3 contains 14 residues. The J segment lost 6 bases and the V segment lost 0 bases, leaving 3 bases of the junction unmatched. Recruited during active infection, patients (from Seattle) were subsequently followed longitudinally. TCRdb's copy holds only in-frame clones and misses some; the assay was immunoSEQ multiplex PCR. This sample has fewer than 250,000 clones; nearly 95% occur once, and the top ten carry roughly 0.8%. The chain couples TRBV5-6 to TRBJ1-5; 7 bases fit TRBD1. The clonotype was recovered from a man under 40 with COVID-19, enrolled during active disease. Sequenced: peripheral blood. CDR3 amino acids: CASSLAPGGQPQHF. The CDR3 nucleotides read TGTGCCAGCAGCTTGGCTCCAGGGGGTCAGCCCCAGCATTTT.